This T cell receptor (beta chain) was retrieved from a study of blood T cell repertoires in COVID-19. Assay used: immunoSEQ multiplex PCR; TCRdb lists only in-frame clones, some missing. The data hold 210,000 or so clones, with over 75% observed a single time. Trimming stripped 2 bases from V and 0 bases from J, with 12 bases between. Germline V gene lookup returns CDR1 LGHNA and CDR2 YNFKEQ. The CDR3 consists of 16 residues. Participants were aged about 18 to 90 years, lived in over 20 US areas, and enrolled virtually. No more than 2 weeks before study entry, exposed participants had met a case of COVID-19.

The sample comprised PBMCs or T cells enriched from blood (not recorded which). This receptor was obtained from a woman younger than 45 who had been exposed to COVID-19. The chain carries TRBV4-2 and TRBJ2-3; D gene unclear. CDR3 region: CASSQQALLSTDTQYF. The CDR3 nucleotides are TGTGCCAGCAGCCAACAAGCGTTACTTAGCACAGATACGCAGTATTTT.